A single sample gave rise to the 6 T cell receptor beta chains below, sequenced in a study of cytomegalovirus exposure and HLA in healthy donors. 60 Vbeta and 13 Jbeta primers were used in PCR. The data were produced by immunoSEQ multiplex PCR, yet TCRdb's version contains in-frame clones alone and is incomplete. The data show roughly 63,000 clones, roughly 77% seen once. The source material was PBMCs. The receptors originated from a woman aged 40-49 years in good health and CMV-seropositive.

The rearrangement links TRBV5-4 to TRBJ1-3, with 8 bases that match TRBD1. The V gene's germline CDR1 is SGHNT and CDR2 YYREEE (reference sequence). This CDR3 contains 15 residues. The V and J ends lost 2 bases and 4 bases, in that order; junction bases with no gene match: 5. CDR3 protein: CASSFRGLQGNTIYF. CDR3 bases: TGTGCCAGCAGCTTCAGGGGGCTACAAGGAAACACCATATATTTT.

To note about this clone: Other nucleotide sequences from this sample produce the same CDR3. V is TRBV19 and J is TRBJ1-5, with 12 bases fitting TRBD1. This CDR3 region has 17 residues. Trimming removed 7 bases from V and 5 bases from J; junction bases left unmatched: 12. Looked up from germline, CDR1 is LNHDA and CDR2 is SQIVND (reference sequence). The CDR3 region has the DNA TGTGCCAGTACCCGGCGCCCCGGGACAGGGGGCGATCAGCCCCAGCATTTT. Protein product: CASTRRPGTGGDQPQHF.

The V and J genes are TRBV6-6 and TRBJ1-1; TRBD1 matches 7 bases. Germline V gene sequence: CDR1 MNHNY, CDR2 SVGAGI (reference sequence). This CDR3 has 16 amino acids. V shed 8 bases and J 4 bases; nucleotides not matched to a gene: 16. CDR3 nucleotide sequence: TGTGCCAGCTCCCGAGGAACAGGGGATACCAGCACTGAAGCTTTCTTT. Translating gives CASSRGTGDTSTEAFF.

The genes are TRBV7-2 and TRBJ2-7, with D perhaps TRBD1 (6 bases). In germline, CDR1 is SGHTA, CDR2 FQGNSA. This CDR3 has 13 amino acids. Trimming took 5 bases from V and 6 from J, leaving 14 bases between them. The CDR3 loop is CASSADGTTEQYF. The DNA of the CDR3 is TGTGCCAGCAGCGCCGACGGGACAACCGAGCAGTACTTC.

V and J are TRBV7-9 and TRBJ1-3, with 10 bases that match TRBD1. Germline assignment: CDR1 SEHNR and CDR2 FQNEAQ (reference sequence). V was pared by 2 bases and J by 3 bases, with 4 bases of the junction left unmatched. The CDR3 has 16 amino acids. The CDR3 bases are TGTGCCAGCAGCTTATTGACAGGGGGCCGTGGAAACACCATATATTTT. This codes for CASSLLTGGRGNTIYF.

CDR3 coding DNA: TGTGCCAGCAGCTTAGAGGCCCCAGATGAGCAGTTCTTC. Protein sequence: CASSLEAPDEQFF. The V call is TRBV11-2, the J call TRBJ2-1; D is unresolved. This CDR3 region has 13 residues. Germline values: CDR1 SGHAT, CDR2 FQNNGV. The V gene lost 0 bases and the J gene lost 8 bases, with 8 bases spanning the gap.